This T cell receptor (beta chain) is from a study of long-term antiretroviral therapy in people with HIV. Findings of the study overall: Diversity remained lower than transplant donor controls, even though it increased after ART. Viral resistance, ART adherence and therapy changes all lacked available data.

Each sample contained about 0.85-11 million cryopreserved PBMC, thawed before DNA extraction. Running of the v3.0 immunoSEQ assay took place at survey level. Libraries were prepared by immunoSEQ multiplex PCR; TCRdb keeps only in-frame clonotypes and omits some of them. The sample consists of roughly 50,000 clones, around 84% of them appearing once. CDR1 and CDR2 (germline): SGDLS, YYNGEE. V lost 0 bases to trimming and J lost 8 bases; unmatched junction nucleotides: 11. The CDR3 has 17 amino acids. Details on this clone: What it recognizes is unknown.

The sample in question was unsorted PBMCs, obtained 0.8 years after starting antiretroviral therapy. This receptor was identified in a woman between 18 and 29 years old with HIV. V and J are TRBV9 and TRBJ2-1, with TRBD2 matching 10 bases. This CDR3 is CASSVGTSGHWGYEQFF. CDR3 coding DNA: TGTGCCAGCAGCGTAGGGACTAGCGGTCACTGGGGTTATGAGCAGTTCTTC.